Each of the 22 T cell receptor beta chains below was sequenced from the same sample in a study of beta chain features in type 1 diabetes. Study-wide points: A moderate, significant TCRB CDR3 shortening appeared in type 1 diabetes across four CD4+ subsets.

The whole isolated RNA underwent reverse transcription, so sequencing captured expressed TCRB transcripts. Method: immunoSEQ multiplex PCR; TCRdb's copy keeps in-frame clones and lacks some. The table shows approximately 260,000 clones, with around 21% occurring only once. Antigen specificity for these receptors is unknown. The sample comprised naive CD4+ T cells from blood. Source of these receptors: a woman in her thirties or forties with type 1 diabetes.

About this clone itself: Other DNA sequences within the sample encode an identical CDR3. This chain joins TRBV29-1 and TRBJ1-1; maybe TRBD1 (5 bases). The CDR3 runs 12 residues. Trimming shortened V by 6 bases and J by 3 bases, and 11 bases separated the two germline ends. Germline V gives CDR1 SQVTM, CDR2 ANQGSEA. The DNA of the CDR3 is TGCAGCGTGTCCCAGGGTGACACTGAAGCTTTCTTT. Its translation is CSVSQGDTEAFF.

The V gene is TRBV7-2, the J gene TRBJ2-5; D gene uncertain. The V and J ends lost 4 bases and 5 bases respectively, with 8 bases between them. The CDR3 contains 12 residues. Germline V lookup: CDR1 SGHTA, CDR2 FQGNSA. The CDR3: CASSSLRETQYF. The CDR3 region has the DNA TGTGCCAGCAGCTCCCTTCGGGAGACCCAGTACTTC.

The chain has TRBV4-1 and TRBJ2-7, with D tentatively TRBD2 (6 bases). In germline, CDR1 is MGHRA, CDR2 YSYEKL. Deletions cut 5 bases from V and 3 bases from J, with 23 bases between. CDR3 length equals 17 residues. The chain's CDR3 is CASSYPNHRDSSYEQYF. In nucleotides, the CDR3 is TGCGCCAGCAGCTATCCCAACCACCGGGACTCTAGCTACGAGCAGTACTTC.

This clone showed up just a few times. The chain combines TRBV7-9 with TRBJ1-4; D is perhaps TRBD1 (6 bases). The CDR3 is 13 amino acids. Germline V lookup: CDR1 SEHNR, CDR2 FQNEAQ (reference sequence). With 1 base removed from V and 14 bases from J, the gap between germline ends came to 14 bases. CDR3 sequence (DNA): TGTGCCAGCAGCTTAGGGTTCGGGGACATTCTGTTTTTT. Protein product: CASSLGFGDILFF.

The V call is TRBV15, the J call TRBJ2-1; 7 bases fit TRBD1. This CDR3 has 15 residues. Unmatched junction bases numbered 4, after V lost 1 base and J lost 4 bases. Germline assignment: CDR1 LNHNV and CDR2 YYDKDF (reference sequence). This CDR3 is CATSRGQGWYNEQFF. The CDR3 nucleotides read TGTGCCACCAGCAGAGGACAGGGTTGGTACAATGAGCAGTTCTTC.

The rearrangement uses TRBV7-9 and TRBJ1-3, with D possibly being TRBD1 (6 bases). V lost 4 bases and J 0 bases, leaving 10 bases between the germline ends. The CDR3 loop spans 15 amino acids. Germline V gene data show CDR1 as SEHNR and CDR2 as FQNEAQ (reference sequence). CDR3 sequence reads: CASSSRDISGNTIYF. The CDR3 DNA reads as TGTGCCAGCAGCTCCCGGGACATCTCTGGAAACACCATATATTTT.

V is TRBV29-1 and J is TRBJ1-2, with D perhaps matching TRBD1 (6 bases). Germline CDR1 is SQVTM and CDR2 is ANQGSEA. The ends were cut back, 0 bases at V and 8 bases at J, with 13 bases in the middle. The CDR3 loop spans 13 amino acids. CDR3 sequence reads: CSVEEGTGWGYTF. The CDR3 DNA reads TGCAGCGTTGAAGAAGGTACAGGGTGGGGCTACACCTTC. Full variable domain (remainder filled in from reference TRBV29-1 and TRBJ1-2): SAVISQKPSRDICQRGTSLTIQCQVDSQVTMMFWYRQQPGQSLTLIATANQGSEATYESGFVIDKFPISRPNLTFSTLTVSNMSPEDSSIYLCSVEEGTGWGYTFGSGTRLTVV.

This chain uses TRBV10-3 with TRBJ1-2; a possible D gene is TRBD1 (5 bases). The CDR3 is made up of 14 amino acids. Germline values: CDR1 ENHRY, CDR2 SYGVKD. Trimming pared 2 bases from V and 6 bases from J, leaving 13 bases between. CDR3 region: CAISERPRADGYTF. The DNA for the CDR3 is TGTGCCATCAGTGAGCGACCCAGGGCGGATGGCTACACCTTC.

This clone was seen more than once but under ten times. This chain links TRBV4-2 with TRBJ2-1, with no clear D. The germline V gene has CDR1 LGHNA and CDR2 YNFKEQ. The CDR3 is 17 amino acids. V was cut by 0 bases and J by 0 bases, with 12 bases left in between. CDR3 sequence: CASSQENLLSSYNEQFF. DNA of the CDR3: TGTGCCAGCAGCCAAGAAAATCTATTGAGCTCCTACAATGAGCAGTTCTTC.

The V gene is TRBV7-9, the J gene TRBJ1-1; tentative D call: TRBD1 (5 bases). The CDR3 has 15 amino acids. Trimming took off 1 base at V and 4 bases at J, with 13 bases between the two ends. Germline CDR1 reads SEHNR; CDR2 reads FQNEAQ (reference sequence). The CDR3 DNA sequence: TGTGCCAGCAGCTTAGGGGGGGTGACGAGCACTGAAGCTTTCTTT. Protein: CASSLGGVTSTEAFF.

This chain links TRBV29-1 with TRBJ1-2, with a possible D match to TRBD1 (6 bases). The CDR3 covers 13 residues. The germline V gene encodes CDR1 SQVTM and CDR2 ANQGSEA. Trimming stripped 3 bases from V and 6 bases from J, with 14 bases between. This chain's CDR3 is CSVERGRGDGYTF. Here the CDR3 DNA reads TGCAGCGTTGAGCGGGGGCGAGGGGATGGCTACACCTTC.

This chain links TRBV30 with TRBJ1-1; D gene ambiguous. V dropped 0 bases and J dropped 7 bases, with 6 bases sitting between them. CDR1 and CDR2 from the germline V gene are GTSNPN and SVGIG (reference sequence). The CDR3 spans 11 residues. The CDR3 DNA reads TGTGCCTGGAGTGTTGGGCTTGAAGCTTTCTTT. This gives the protein CAWSVGLEAFF.

This clone was detected a few times. Written as DNA, the CDR3 is TGTGCCAGCAGCGTAGGTATAGATGAGCAGTTCTTC. Amino acid sequence: CASSVGIDEQFF. The chain couples TRBV9 to TRBJ2-1; unclear D gene. The CDR3 is made up of 12 amino acids. V was clipped by 0 bases and J by 8 bases, with 6 bases between them. The germline CDR1 and CDR2 sequences are SGDLS and YYNGEE.

A few counts support this clone. This chain connects TRBV5-1 to TRBJ2-5; 7 bases are a match to TRBD1. Germline CDR1 reads SGHRS; CDR2 reads YFSETQ. The CDR3 loop spans 15 amino acids. V trimming: 4 bases; J trimming: 5 bases; junction bases outside the gene matches: 11. CDR3 DNA: TGCGCCAGCAGCGCCCGACAAACAGGGGCGGAGACCCAGTACTTC. Protein product: CASSARQTGAETQYF.

This clone was seen more than once but under ten times. V gene TRBV29-1 combines with J gene TRBJ1-5, with a tentative D call TRBD1 (6 bases). The CDR3 loop spans 13 amino acids. The V end was cut by 6 bases, the J end by 6 bases, with 15 bases between. Germline assignment: CDR1 SQVTM and CDR2 ANQGSEA. The CDR3 DNA follows: TGCAGCGTCGCCTTACAGGGCGGTCAGCCCCAGCATTTT. Amino acid sequence: CSVALQGGQPQHF.

The chain employs TRBV11-1 and TRBJ2-7, with 9 bases identical to TRBD2. V dropped 5 bases and J dropped 3; count of bases not matched to a gene: 11. The CDR3 has 16 amino acids. Germline lookup yields CDR1 SGHAT and CDR2 FQDESV (reference sequence). The DNA of the CDR3 is TGTGCCAGCAGCCTAGGACTAGCGCAGATCGTCTACGAGCAGTACTTC. Translated, it gives CASSLGLAQIVYEQYF.

This clone was seen a few times. The chain joins TRBV2 to TRBJ2-7, with D tentatively TRBD1 (6 bases). Germline values: CDR1 SNHLY, CDR2 FYNNEI. The CDR3 is made up of 12 amino acids. With 7 bases removed from V and 2 bases from J, the gap between germline ends came to 9 bases. CDR3 protein: CASKDSTYEQYF. The CDR3 DNA reads TGTGCCAGCAAGGACAGCACCTACGAGCAGTACTTC.

The chain is built from TRBV20-1 and TRBJ2-7; no definite D call. The germline V and J ends were trimmed by 6 bases and 6 bases, with 12 bases remaining between them. This CDR3 has 11 residues. Germline V lookup: CDR1 DFQATT, CDR2 SNEGSKA (reference sequence). The CDR3 protein is CSAANGFEQYF. CDR3 nucleotides: TGCAGTGCGGCGAACGGGTTCGAGCAGTACTTC.

The chain carries TRBV19 and TRBJ2-3; 8 bases line up with TRBD1. Trimming removed 5 bases from V and 2 bases from J; junction bases left unmatched: 6. The CDR3 has 15 amino acids. Germline assignment: CDR1 LNHDA and CDR2 SQIVND (reference sequence). The CDR3 reads CASSSRTGSTDTQYF. The CDR3 DNA follows: TGTGCCAGTAGTTCCCGGACAGGGTCCACAGATACGCAGTATTTT.

This clone was recorded a few times. The chain is built from TRBV7-2 and TRBJ2-5; tentative D call: TRBD2 (5 bases). The germline V and J ends were trimmed by 1 base and 5 bases, with 11 bases remaining between them. CDR3 length: 14 amino acids. Per the germline V gene, CDR1 is SGHTA and CDR2 is FQGNSA. CDR3 nucleotides: TGTGCCAGCAGCTTAGGCGGGCCTTGGGAGACCCAGTACTTC. Translation gives CASSLGGPWETQYF.

This sequence joins TRBV7-6 and TRBJ2-5; 9 positions match TRBD2. The CDR3 length is 17 residues. Germline values: CDR1 SGHVS, CDR2 FNYEAQ. Trimming cost V 1 base and J 2 bases; bases outside gene matches: 8. The CDR3 loop reads CASSLGPPAGGQETQYF. The CDR3 nucleotides are TGTGCCAGCAGCTTAGGGCCACCAGCGGGGGGTCAAGAGACCCAGTACTTC.

Only a few counts were recorded for this clone. This chain links TRBV5-4 with TRBJ2-5; D gene unclear. Trimming left V 0 bases short and J 5 bases short, with 14 bases between. Germline lookup yields CDR1 SGHNT and CDR2 YYREEE (reference sequence). The CDR3 runs 15 residues. CDR3 sequence (DNA): TGTGCCAGCAGCTTGGAACCGGCGGCGAGGGAGACCCAGTACTTC. This encodes CASSLEPAARETQYF.